The T cell receptor beta chain under discussion was sequenced for a study of T cells after yellow fever vaccination. Across the study: Fractions of limited cellularity were prepared by means of SMART-Seq v4 Ultra Low Input. Findings of the study overall: Across the CD4 and CD8 compartments, a small share of clonotypes was present in both. Post-booster repertoires contained most primary-vaccination clones again (roughly 96% CD4, 85% to 90% CD8).

This clonotype was recorded a few times. Researchers made TCR cDNA using 5'RACE template switching, and this step added a universal primer site and UMIs. TCRdb re-derived calls from the 5' RACE reads in MiXCR, one entry per CDR3 protein. The table has about 96,000 distinct CDR3 sequences, approximately 8.4% seen once. Between the trimmed V and J ends, which lost 3 bases and 10 bases, there was a span of 10 bases. CDR1 and CDR2 (germline): LGHDT, YNNKEL (reference sequence). This CDR3 comprises 13 residues. This clonotype originated in a man aged 18 to 30 who received the YFV17D yellow fever vaccine. The J gene is TRBJ1-6, the V gene TRBV3-1; possible D gene TRBD1, 5 bases. The sequencing here drew on CD8+ T cells not binding an NS4B(214-222) dextramer, sorted from PBMCs, taken less than 16 days after the first yellow fever vaccination. CDR3 sequence (DNA): TGTGCCAGCAGCCAGGGGGGGGACTCACCCCTCCACTTT. Its protein product is CASSQGGDSPLHF.